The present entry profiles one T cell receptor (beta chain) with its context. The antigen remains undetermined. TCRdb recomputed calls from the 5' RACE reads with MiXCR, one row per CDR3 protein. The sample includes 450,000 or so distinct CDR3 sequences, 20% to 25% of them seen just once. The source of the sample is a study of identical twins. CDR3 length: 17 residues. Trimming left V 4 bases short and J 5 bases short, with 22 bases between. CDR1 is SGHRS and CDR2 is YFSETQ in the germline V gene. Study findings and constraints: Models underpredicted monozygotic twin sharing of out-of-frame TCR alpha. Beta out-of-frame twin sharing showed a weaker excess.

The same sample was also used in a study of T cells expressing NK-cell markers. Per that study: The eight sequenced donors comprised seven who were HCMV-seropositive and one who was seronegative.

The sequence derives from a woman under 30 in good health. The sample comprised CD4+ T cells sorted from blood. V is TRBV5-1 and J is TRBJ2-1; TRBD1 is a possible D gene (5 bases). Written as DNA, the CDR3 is TGCGCCAGCAGCCCTGTCTCCGGACAATGGATTAACAATGAGCAGTTCTTC. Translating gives CASSPVSGQWINNEQFF.